One sample yielded the 3 T cell receptor beta chains listed below, sequenced in a study of control samples from healthy donors and cancer patients (dated by TCRdb to 2020 to 2021). The library was prepared using the immunoSEQ multiplex PCR assay. Drawn from immuneACCESS, this table holds only the in-frame rearrangements with V and J called that TCRdb kept. Clones are partly lost; checked studies trace under half to an unresolved V gene and leave the rest unexplained. Present in this sample are approximately 86,000 clones, more than 75% of which were seen just once. Roughly 2% of the sample belongs to the ten largest clones. Sequencing was carried out using blood. Receptors were obtained from a woman in her 40s in good health.

The chain employs TRBV5-1 and TRBJ1-3; 7 bases line up with TRBD1. This CDR3 region has 16 residues. The V segment lost 4 bases and the J segment 0 bases; nucleotides outside the gene matches: 7. Germline CDR1 and CDR2: SGHRS and YFSETQ. The CDR3 bases are TGCGCCAGCAGCGGGGACAGAGGAACCTCTGGAAACACCATATATTTT. This translates into CASSGDRGTSGNTIYF.

This rearrangement joins TRBV7-2 to TRBJ1-5; D uncertain. V was pared by 3 bases and J by 4 bases, with 13 bases between. Germline assignment: CDR1 SGHTA and CDR2 FQGNSA. The CDR3 covers 15 residues. The DNA for the CDR3 is TGTGCCAGCAGCTTCGAGGGCGGTCCTAATCAGCCCCAGCATTTT. This translates into CASSFEGGPNQPQHF.

The chain links TRBV10-3 to TRBJ2-5; 7 bases line up with TRBD1. Germline CDR1 is ENHRY and CDR2 is SYGVKD. V dropped 7 bases and J dropped 2; count of bases not matched to a gene: 4. The CDR3 length is 13 residues. CDR3 loop: CAIKDREQETQYF. DNA for the CDR3: TGTGCCATCAAAGACAGGGAACAAGAGACCCAGTACTTC.